A single sample gave rise to the 20 T cell receptor beta chains below, sequenced in a study of human T cells and chemical hapten exposure. TCRdb ran MiXCR on the RACE reads and lists one entry per CDR3 protein. Among approximately 97,000 distinct CDR3 sequences listed, 27% were seen once. Time point specified: patch test 3, about 24 weeks after DPC sensitization. Treatment here: therapeutic diphenylcyclopropenone sensitization with weekly scalp DPC. The material sequenced was whole blood, taken in connection with sensitization to the hapten diphenylcyclopropenone (DPC). The origin of the receptors is a man aged 35 to 55 with alopecia areata. Some clones in this sample may be carry-over from other donors' samples.

The sample holds a few counts of this clonotype. The chain carries TRBV28 and TRBJ2-6; D gene unclear. V lost 4 bases to trimming and J lost 0 bases, with 10 bases between them. The V gene's germline CDR1 is MDHEN and CDR2 SYDVKM. This CDR3 region has 16 residues. For the CDR3, the DNA is TGTGCCAGCAGTTCCCCGGGTTTCTCTGGGGCCAACGTCCTGACTTTC. It encodes CASSSPGFSGANVLTF.

Comment on this clonotype: A much larger clone is a single base away; this may be a read error. The CDR3 DNA is TGTGCCAGCAGTTTCTTGGGCAGGGGGCCCTACGAGCAGTACTTC. This gives the protein CASSFLGRGPYEQYF. This chain links TRBV27 with TRBJ2-7; 8 nucleotides line up with TRBD1. The junction had 6 bases not matched to a gene; V was cut back by 3 bases and J by 2 bases. This CDR3 is 15 amino acids long. Germline values: CDR1 MNHEY, CDR2 SMNVEV (reference sequence).

The rearrangement uses TRBV14 and TRBJ1-4, with 9 bases aligning to TRBD1. The CDR3 length is 19 residues. V dropped 0 bases and J dropped 6; count of bases not matched to a gene: 14. Germline CDR1 reads SGHDN; CDR2 reads FVKESK. This chain's CDR3 is CASSQDQEDRGTGDEKLFF. The CDR3 nucleotides read TGTGCCAGCAGCCAAGATCAAGAGGACAGGGGCACAGGAGATGAAAAACTGTTTTTT.

This clonotype appeared a few times. The chain is built from TRBV7-2 and TRBJ2-1, with D maybe TRBD1 (6 bases). V was clipped by 1 base and J by 9 bases, with 7 bases between them. The CDR3 spans 12 residues. From germline, CDR1 is SGHTA and CDR2 FQGNSA. The CDR3 nucleotides are TGTGCCAGCAGCTTAGGGGGGCGTGAGCAGTTCTTC. This codes for CASSLGGREQFF.

The J gene is TRBJ2-2, the V gene TRBV2; D uncertain. This CDR3 comprises 15 residues. The germline CDR1 and CDR2 sequences are SNHLY and FYNNEI. V was shortened by 6 bases and J by 6 bases, with 17 bases between the two germline ends. The CDR3 DNA follows: TGTGCCAGCAGGGAACAAACCGTAGGTGCCGGGGAGCTGTTTTTT. It codes for CASREQTVGAGELFF.

Only a few counts were recorded for this clonotype. This chain connects TRBV7-8 to TRBJ1-1, with 7 bases fitting TRBD1. Germline values: CDR1 SGHVS, CDR2 FQNEAQ. After removal of 6 bases from V and 11 bases from J, the junction contained 12 bases not matched to a gene. CDR3 length equals 13 residues. This CDR3 reads CASSRDRVDLAFF. The CDR3 DNA reads TGTGCCAGCAGTCGTGACAGGGTCGACTTGGCTTTCTTT.

The chain is built from TRBV6-6 and TRBJ2-3, with 7 bases fitting TRBD1. Trimming removed 2 bases from V and 0 bases from J; junction bases left unmatched: 11. The CDR3 is 18 residues long. Germline V gives CDR1 MNHNY, CDR2 SVGAGI (reference sequence). This chain's CDR3 is CASSYKGSKGASTDTQYF. The CDR3 DNA follows: TGTGCCAGCAGTTACAAGGGAAGTAAGGGGGCTAGCACAGATACGCAGTATTTT.

The chain carries TRBV2 and TRBJ2-7; possible D gene TRBD1, 5 bases. Trimming pared 3 bases from V and 1 base from J, leaving 7 bases between. The CDR3 sequence is 13 residues long. Germline lookup yields CDR1 SNHLY and CDR2 FYNNEI. The CDR3 is CASSDDRSYEQYF. CDR3 bases: TGTGCCAGCAGTGATGACAGATCCTACGAGCAGTACTTC.

The chain links TRBV5-1 to TRBJ2-3, with no clear D. The germline V and J ends were trimmed by 0 bases and 0 bases, with 8 bases remaining between them. This CDR3 is built from 15 residues. Germline V CDR1 and CDR2: SGHRS, YFSETQ. The CDR3 coding sequence is TGCGCCAGCAGCTTGGAGGGAAGAAGCACAGATACGCAGTATTTT. This gives the protein CASSLEGRSTDTQYF.

This clonotype was counted between two and nine times. The chain joins TRBV9 to TRBJ1-6; D call uncertain. Germline V gene data show CDR1 as SGDLS and CDR2 as YYNGEE. The length of the CDR3 is 16 residues. The V end lost 4 bases, the J end lost 5 bases, and 16 bases lay between the germline ends. This CDR3 reads CASSPRAGGNNSPLHF. The CDR3 DNA is TGTGCCAGCAGCCCCCGGGCAGGAGGGAATAATTCACCCCTCCACTTT.

The DNA for the CDR3 is TGCAGTGCTAGGGAACGGGAATATCGTCAATACAATGAGCAGTTCTTC. Translating gives CSAREREYRQYNEQFF. The rearrangement uses TRBV20-1 and TRBJ2-1; D might be TRBD2 (5 bases). This CDR3 region has 16 residues. V was shortened by 3 bases and J by 4 bases, with 19 bases between the two germline ends. The germline V gene encodes CDR1 DFQATT and CDR2 SNEGSKA (reference sequence).

This chain uses TRBV29-1 with TRBJ1-1, with D tentatively TRBD1 (6 bases). The ends were cut back, 6 bases at V and 1 base at J, with 9 bases in the middle. In germline, CDR1 is SQVTM, CDR2 ANQGSEA. The length of the CDR3 is 12 residues. CDR3 bases: TGCAGCGTCGACAGGAAGAACACTGAAGCTTTCTTT. This codes for CSVDRKNTEAFF. The full variable domain, rest sourced from reference TRBV29-1 and TRBJ1-1, is SAVISQKPSRDICQRGTSLTIQCQVDSQVTMMFWYRQQPGQSLTLIATANQGSEATYESGFVIDKFPISRPNLTFSTLTVSNMSPEDSSIYLCSVDRKNTEAFFGQGTRLTVV.

V usage is TRBV28 and J usage is TRBJ1-6; D unclear. The CDR3 is 15 amino acids. V was clipped by 4 bases and J by 7 bases, with 14 bases between them. Germline V gene lookup returns CDR1 MDHEN and CDR2 SYDVKM. The CDR3 coding sequence is TGTGCCAGCAGTTGGACTGGAGTTTCCAATTCACCCCTCCACTTT. Encoded protein: CASSWTGVSNSPLHF.

This chain connects TRBV5-1 to TRBJ1-1, with D unclear. V lost 3 bases and J 4 bases, leaving 16 bases between the germline ends. The length of the CDR3 is 15 residues. The germline CDR1 and CDR2 sequences are SGHRS and YFSETQ. Here the CDR3 DNA reads TGCGCCAGCAGCTCTGGAGGGAATTTAGGCACTGAAGCTTTCTTT. This sequence encodes CASSSGGNLGTEAFF.

This clonotype was observed at least ten times. The rearrangement uses TRBV28 and TRBJ2-3, with TRBD2 matching 13 bases. The CDR3 spans 16 residues. CDR1 is MDHEN and CDR2 is SYDVKM in the germline V gene. The V segment lost 5 bases and the J segment 6 bases; nucleotides outside the gene matches: 8. In DNA, the CDR3 is TGTGCCAGCAGTCCACTACTAGCGGGAGGGATGGATACGCAGTATTTT. Its translation: CASSPLLAGGMDTQYF.

This clonotype occurred once. The V and J genes are TRBV11-2 and TRBJ2-1; 11 bases match TRBD2. From germline, CDR1 is SGHAT and CDR2 FQNNGV. There are 14 residues in the CDR3. V lost 3 bases and J lost 9; bases outside the gene matches: 4. CDR3 nucleotide sequence: TGTGCCAGCAGCTTTTCCGGGACTAGCGGTGAGCAGTTCTTC. Residues: CASSFSGTSGEQFF.

The genes are TRBV10-3 and TRBJ2-2; D may match TRBD1 or TRBD2 (5 bases each). The CDR3 loop spans 19 amino acids. Trimming cost V 3 bases and J 0 bases, with 20 bases left between them. CDR1 is ENHRY, CDR2 SYGVKD, per germline. The CDR3 reads CAISDALGASTANTGELFF. The CDR3, as DNA: TGTGCCATCAGTGACGCGCTCGGGGCTAGCACCGCGAACACCGGGGAGCTGTTTTTT.

This clonotype has a handful of counts. This chain uses TRBV12-3 or TRBV12-4 with TRBJ2-1, with 14 bases lining up with TRBD2. CDR3 size: 14 residues. The V segment lost 5 bases and the J segment 8 bases; nucleotides outside the gene matches: 2. The CDR3 is CASSGTSGSYEQFF. The CDR3 DNA sequence: TGTGCCAGCAGTGGGACTAGCGGGAGTTATGAGCAGTTCTTC.

This clonotype has just a few counts. The chain links TRBV20-1 to TRBJ1-4, with 7 bases that match TRBD1. V was clipped by 0 bases and J by 2 bases; unmatched bases: 3. The germline CDR1 and CDR2 sequences are DFQATT and SNEGSKA (reference sequence). The CDR3 loop spans 15 amino acids. The CDR3 nucleotides are TGCAGTGCTAGAGATTACAGGGGCACTAATGAAAAACTGTTTTTT. It yields the protein CSARDYRGTNEKLFF.

A few counts support this clonotype. The chain combines TRBV20-1 with TRBJ2-7; D ambiguous. Germline CDR1 DFQATT, CDR2 SNEGSKA (reference sequence). Trimming left V 0 bases short and J 4 bases short, with 7 bases between. The CDR3 covers 12 residues. CDR3 nucleotides: TGCAGTGCTAGAGATAACCGATACGAGCAGTACTTC. Its protein is CSARDNRYEQYF.